This T cell receptor (beta chain) originates from a study of human T cells and chemical hapten exposure (dated by TCRdb to the early 2020s). Turning to the overall study: For sensitization, 2% DPC in acetone was applied to a roughly 2 cm by roughly 2 cm area of upper inner arm skin. Throughout the approximately 25-week study period, patients were also given weekly therapeutic DPC doses on the scalp. Patch testing was performed on the upper back with Finn chambers containing 0.01% DPC, and the patch tests were scored after 6 days according to International Contact Dermatitis Research Group standards. Most of the patients in the cohort were female, and the cohort covered alopecia areata with under or over 50% scalp involvement, alopecia totalis and alopecia universalis. Libraries were pooled for sequencing, and per-sample TCR yields varied mainly because of small differences in library volumes within the pool. Peripheral blood TCR repertoire changes were tracked in vivo in alopecia patients during primary and secondary sensitization to the hapten diphenylcyclopropenone (DPC). Blood samples were taken from patients before sensitization (week 0) and then at 2, 6 and about 24 weeks after DPC sensitization. Twenty-nine alopecia patients provided blood for TCR sequencing at one to four time points (pre-sensitization, 2, 6 and 24 weeks).

Beyond this particular receptor, the publication reports: Expanded TCRs formed significantly more large CDR3 similarity clusters than pre-sensitization or healthy control sets, consistent with antigen-driven responses. Patch test score was positively correlated with the number of PT1 expanded TCRs, with significance at thresholds 8, 16 and 32 but not at 4. DPC sensitization did not change how many TCRs were above 1 in 1000 frequency, and no evidence was found of alterations in global repertoire structure. Repeated subsampling changed both the strength of the expansion versus patch-test correlation and the threshold at which the correlation became significant. Because every patient had alopecia, a presumed autoimmune disease, the patients' immune response might differ from that of healthy individuals.

The germline V gene (reference sequence) gives CDR1 as SEHNR and CDR2 as FQNEAQ. Reading from cysteine to phenylalanine, the CDR3 counts 11 amino acids. Solely the CDR3 DNA is kept, with 33 bases framed from the first base. The germline ends are 3 bases apart after V is trimmed by 5 bases and J by 1 base. Reading the label with the study, this specimen's time point is: patch test 1, 2 weeks after DPC sensitization. This specimen's treatment or condition label, per the study, means: therapeutic diphenylcyclopropenone sensitization with weekly scalp DPC. At every patch-test visit, the blood draw took place before the patch test was put on. Patients were eligible if aged 18 to 70, diagnosed with alopecia and judged suitable for DPC therapy, and pregnant patients were excluded. Total RNA was extracted from unfractionated whole blood that had been collected in Tempus Blood RNA tubes. To prepare the library, RACE was applied. TCRdb shows the sequencer as NextSeq 500. Library preparation attached unique molecular identifiers to individual cDNA molecules for quantitative, reproducible TCR counting. From each blood RNA sample, both TCR alpha and TCR beta chains were sequenced. As for how the authors treated the data: Samples had a median of 95,638 TCRs, with a range from roughly 23,224 to 700,000. The Decombinator software suite was used to annotate V, J and CDR3 in the TCR reads. Every sample was subsampled to the same number of TCRs (28,000) for the PS versus PT1 abundance plots. Expanded TCRs were defined as absent before sensitization and observed at least eight times at the 2-week time point. In TCRdb, the public reads were trimmed at Q25 with fastp and aligned with MiXCR, with productive beta chains retained. Each entry is one CDR3 protein sequence, shown with its most common DNA and genes. These V and J calls are TCRdb output, not the study's own analysis. The sample data list about 14,000 distinct CDR3 sequences, and about a sixth of these were observed just once. The ten largest account for more than 5.5% of the sample.

Ten or more counts support this clonotype. What antigen it recognizes has not been identified. The input lacks base qualities; no much larger clone sits a single base away. Sequencing was performed on whole blood, taken in connection with sensitization to the hapten diphenylcyclopropenone (DPC). The V and J segments used are TRBV7-9 and TRBJ2-7; no D gene is confidently identified. This TCR was sampled from a woman aged 25 to 39 with alopecia areata. Some clones in this sample may be carry-over from other donors' samples. In nucleotide form, the sequence is TGTGCCAGCAGCACTTCCTACGAGCAGTACTTC. It codes for CASSTSYEQYF.